This T cell receptor beta chain derives from a study of T cell responses to AZD1222 COVID-19 vaccine. The study, taken as a whole, reports: White British people made up most donors, females outnumbered males, and clonal diversity was possibly underestimated.

Worth noting for this clone: Its matching antigen is unknown.

The CDR3 spans 14 residues. With 6 bases removed from V and 5 bases from J, the gap between germline ends came to 16 bases. Germline V gene lookup returns CDR1 MNHEY and CDR2 SVGEGT. Second doses were pooled across both intervals (about 4 or about 12 weeks). The method was immunoSEQ multiplex PCR; TCRdb's version includes in-frame clones alone and lacks a portion of them. The repertoire holds 90,000 to 120,000 clones, with about 90% as singletons. The clonotype was recovered from an adult who received the AZD1222 COVID-19 vaccine. The chain is built from TRBV6-2 or TRBV6-3 and TRBJ1-2; D might be TRBD1 (5 bases). The sequencing used peripheral blood, collected 28 days after the second AZD1222 dose. Here the CDR3 reads CASSPGRETYGYTF. CDR3 nucleotides: TGTGCCAGCAGCCCCGGCAGGGAGACGTATGGCTACACCTTC.